This TCR beta chain derives from a study of blood T cell repertoires in COVID-19. Background on the study: Whether acute or convalescent, the COVID-19 samples came from the United States, Italy and Spain. From T cells, B-cell-depleted T cells, or PBMCs came the material, which was cDNA or gDNA.

Trimming removed 2 bases from V and 5 bases from J, with 11 bases in between. Germline assignment: CDR1 KGHSH and CDR2 LQKENI. This CDR3 region has 14 residues. This clone has only one observation. Source study methods: How many nucleated cells were present was estimated from reference gene primer amplification. Clones were read by immunoSEQ multiplex PCR, and TCRdb kept only the in-frame ones, dropping some. V, J and clone size reflect that table, while D and trimming were determined from the DNA. Here the sample spans approximately 120,000 clones, around 83% being singletons. The sequenced material came from peripheral blood. The sequence was collected from a human donor in a cohort sampled during active COVID-19. The J gene is TRBJ2-3, the V gene TRBV18; possible D gene TRBD1, 5 bases. The chain's CDR3 is CASSPRLGEDTQYF. The CDR3, as DNA: TGTGCCAGCTCACCAAGGCTAGGGGAAGATACGCAGTATTTT.